A selection of T cell receptor beta chains follows, all from one sample in a study of T cells in Graves' hyperthyroidism and ophthalmopathy. TCRdb passed the multiplex PCR reads through MiXCR, listing each CDR3 protein once. This repertoire shows about 350,000 distinct CDR3 sequences, roughly 13% found once; its top ten account for just under 25%. The specimen was blood. The receptors were sampled from a woman aged 25 to 39 with Graves' hyperthyroidism. Each CDR3 is given with its conserved first and last residue. A D gene is named only where the DNA matches it firmly. Only part of the rows carry a size: once, few, many, or a class if the clone is expanded.

d_gene: NA
v_gene: TRBV27
abundance: few
j_gene: TRBJ2-2
CDR3aa: CASGSTGWDTGELFF
CDR3nt: TGTGCCAGCGGATCCACAGGGTGGGACACCGGGGAGCTGTTTTTT

d_gene: TRBD2
v_gene: TRBV28
abundance: many
j_gene: TRBJ2-7
CDR3aa: CASRNSGSSYEQYF
CDR3nt: TGTGCCAGCAGGAATAGCGGGAGCTCCTACGAGCAGTACTTC

d_gene: TRBD2
v_gene: TRBV30
abundance: NA
j_gene: TRBJ2-1
CDR3aa: CAWSVRLAGNNERFF
CDR3nt: TGTGCCTGGAGTGTGCGACTAGCGGGGAACAATGAGCGGTTCTTC

d_gene: NA
v_gene: TRBV24-1
abundance: few
j_gene: TRBJ2-1
CDR3aa: CATSETGSHNEQFF
CDR3nt: TGTGCCACCAGTGAAACAGGGAGCCACAATGAGCAGTTCTTC

d_gene: NA
v_gene: TRBV11-2
abundance: NA
j_gene: TRBJ2-5
CDR3aa: CASSFLLETQYF
CDR3nt: TGTGCCAGCAGCTTCCTCCTAGAGACCCAGTACTTC

d_gene: NA
v_gene: TRBV28
abundance: many
j_gene: TRBJ2-7
CDR3aa: CASKGTQYYEQYF
CDR3nt: TGTGCCAGCAAGGGGACTCAGTACTACGAGCAGTACTTC

d_gene: NA
v_gene: TRBV11-1
abundance: few
j_gene: TRBJ2-2
CDR3aa: CASSLIRATGELFF
CDR3nt: TGTGCCAGCAGCTTAATTAGGGCCACCGGGGAGCTGTTTTTT

d_gene: NA
v_gene: TRBV2
abundance: many
j_gene: TRBJ1-1
CDR3aa: CASWNGENTEAFF
CDR3nt: TGTGCCAGCTGGAACGGAGAGAACACTGAAGCTTTCTTT

d_gene: TRBD1
v_gene: TRBV28
abundance: few
j_gene: TRBJ2-7
CDR3aa: CASSPLGTGYEQYF
CDR3nt: TGTGCCAGCAGTCCCCTCGGGACAGGTTACGAGCAGTACTTC

d_gene: TRBD2
v_gene: TRBV18
abundance: few
j_gene: TRBJ2-1
CDR3aa: CASSPRASGGEQFF
CDR3nt: TGTGCCAGCTCACCACGGGCTAGCGGGGGCGAGCAGTTCTTC

d_gene: NA
v_gene: TRBV7-9
abundance: many
j_gene: TRBJ1-1
CDR3aa: CASGKDLNTEAFF
CDR3nt: TGTGCCAGCGGTAAGGACCTTAACACTGAAGCTTTCTTT

d_gene: TRBD1
v_gene: TRBV10-2
abundance: NA
j_gene: TRBJ1-3
CDR3aa: CASSRTGRDTIYF
CDR3nt: TGCGCCAGCAGCCGGACAGGCCGGGACACCATATATTTT

d_gene: NA
v_gene: TRBV29-1
abundance: few
j_gene: TRBJ2-5
CDR3aa: CSVQQGGETQYF
CDR3nt: TGCAGCGTACAACAGGGCGGAGAGACCCAGTACTTC

d_gene: NA
v_gene: TRBV7-2
abundance: few
j_gene: TRBJ2-1
CDR3aa: CAIHPLGIYNEQFF
CDR3nt: TGTGCCATCCACCCCCTAGGGATCTACAATGAGCAGTTCTTC

d_gene: TRBD2
v_gene: TRBV12-3/TRBV12-4
abundance: many
j_gene: TRBJ2-1
CDR3aa: CASSWAGLDYNEQFF
CDR3nt: TGTGCCAGCAGCTGGGCGGGACTAGACTACAATGAGCAGTTCTTC

d_gene: NA
v_gene: TRBV5-1
abundance: NA
j_gene: TRBJ1-6
CDR3aa: CASSLVPHHQAPLHF
CDR3nt: TGCGCCAGCAGCTTGGTTCCGCATCACCAGGCACCCCTCCACTTT

d_gene: NA
v_gene: TRBV18
abundance: many
j_gene: TRBJ1-2
CDR3aa: CASSPRTDPYGYTF
CDR3nt: TGTGCCAGCTCACCGCGGACCGACCCCTATGGCTACACCTTC

d_gene: TRBD1
v_gene: TRBV3-1
abundance: NA
j_gene: TRBJ2-2
CDR3aa: CASSQDQGVSGELFF
CDR3nt: TGTGCCAGCAGCCAAGATCAGGGGGTTAGCGGGGAGCTGTTTTTT

d_gene: NA
v_gene: TRBV19
abundance: few
j_gene: TRBJ1-2
CDR3aa: CASSISRHTDDYGYTF
CDR3nt: TGTGCCAGTAGTATATCCCGTCACACCGACGACTATGGCTACACCTTC